The 15 T cell receptor beta chains given below trace back to one sample, sequenced in a study of control samples from healthy donors and cancer patients. The assay was immunoSEQ multiplex PCR, and TCRdb's table has in-frame clones only and misses some. The sample has roughly 74,000 clones, around 94% seen once; the top ten hold about 5%. The sample taken for sequencing was blood. The receptor set was obtained from a woman younger than 35 in good health.

The rearrangement links TRBV28 to TRBJ2-7; perhaps TRBD2 as D (6 bases). V was pared by 6 bases and J by 6 bases, with 12 bases between. Per germline, CDR1 MDHEN and CDR2 SYDVKM. The CDR3 covers 12 residues. The CDR3 nucleotides read TGTGCCAGCAGCGGGAGACTAGGCGAGCAGTACTTC. Translation gives CASSGRLGEQYF.

V gene TRBV27 combines with J gene TRBJ1-5; D gene ambiguous. Trimming removed 4 bases at V and 8 bases at J, with 12 bases between. The germline gives CDR1 MNHEY, CDR2 SMNVEV (reference sequence). The CDR3 sequence is 13 residues long. The CDR3 spells CASSWLGSEPQHF. The CDR3 nucleotides are TGTGCCAGCAGTTGGCTGGGATCGGAGCCCCAGCATTTT.

CDR3 residues: CASSKTVSYEQYF. Written as DNA, the CDR3 is TGTGCCAGCAGCAAGACAGTCTCCTACGAGCAGTACTTC. V and J are TRBV11-3 and TRBJ2-7; a weak D match, TRBD1 (5 bases). Trimming pared 5 bases from V and 0 bases from J, leaving 8 bases between. CDR1 and CDR2 (germline): SGHNT, YENEEA. The CDR3 extends over 13 amino acids. The entire variable domain, with the rest obtained from reference TRBV11-3 and TRBJ2-7, is as follows: EAGVVQSPRYKIIEKKQPVAFWCNPISGHNTLYWYLQNLGQGPELLIRYENEEAVDDSQLPKDRFSAERLKGVDSTLKIQPAELGDSAVYLCASSKTVSYEQYFGPGTRLTVT.

The rearrangement uses TRBV25-1 and TRBJ1-5, with D hard to call. The CDR3 loop spans 14 amino acids. The V gene's germline CDR1 is MGHDK and CDR2 SYGVNS. Trimming removed 3 bases at V and 0 bases at J, with 6 bases between. This CDR3 reads CASSEPYSNQPQHF. CDR3 bases: TGTGCCAGCAGTGAGCCTTATAGCAATCAGCCCCAGCATTTT.

The rearrangement links TRBV19 to TRBJ1-2, with D unresolved. With 10 bases removed from V and 4 bases from J, the gap between germline ends came to 13 bases. Germline V gene sequence: CDR1 LNHDA, CDR2 SQIVND (reference sequence). This CDR3 comprises 12 residues. CDR3 DNA: TGTGCCACCGCAAGCGAGTTCTATGGCTACACCTTC. Translation gives CATASEFYGYTF.

The chain carries TRBV5-4 and TRBJ1-6; D is unresolved. With 1 base removed from V and 0 bases from J, the gap between germline ends came to 17 bases. The germline V gene has CDR1 SGHNT and CDR2 YYREEE (reference sequence). This CDR3 has 19 residues. This chain's CDR3 is CASSLTVSVLSSYNSPLHF. The CDR3 coding sequence is TGTGCCAGCAGCTTGACAGTTTCAGTTCTAAGCTCCTATAATTCACCCCTCCACTTT.

The chain has TRBV14 and TRBJ2-3; D remains ambiguous. V was clipped by 1 base and J by 5 bases, with 10 bases between them. This CDR3 contains 14 residues. The V gene's germline CDR1 is SGHDN and CDR2 FVKESK. The chain's CDR3 is CASSQVGRGDTQYF. CDR3 DNA: TGTGCCAGCAGCCAAGTTGGCCGAGGAGATACGCAGTATTTT.

The chain employs TRBV7-2 and TRBJ2-5, with D perhaps TRBD2 (6 bases). Germline-derived CDR1 and CDR2 are SGHTA and FQGNSA. Trimming pared 1 base from V and 1 base from J, leaving 7 bases between. There are 14 residues in the CDR3. The CDR3 protein is CASSLVRGQETQYF. CDR3 nucleotides: TGTGCCAGCAGCTTAGTGCGGGGCCAAGAGACCCAGTACTTC.

The chain has TRBV6-5 and TRBJ2-3; a possible D gene is TRBD1 (5 bases). In germline, CDR1 is MNHEY, CDR2 SVGAGI. V was cut by 8 bases and J by 5 bases, with 8 bases left in between. The CDR3 spans 11 residues. CDR3 DNA: TGTGCCAGCGGGCAGGGAGATACGCAGTATTTT. It translates to CASGQGDTQYF.

The CDR3 reads CASSLWGQGNEKLFF. CDR3 coding DNA: TGCGCCAGCAGCTTGTGGGGCCAGGGGAATGAAAAACTGTTTTTT. The chain links TRBV5-1 to TRBJ1-4, with D perhaps matching TRBD1 (6 bases). Germline CDR1 and CDR2: SGHRS and YFSETQ. The CDR3 spans 15 residues. Trimming took off 1 base at V and 5 bases at J, with 12 bases between the two ends.

The chain has TRBV19 and TRBJ2-7, with D perhaps TRBD1 or TRBD2 (5 bases each). Trimming took off 3 bases at V and 5 bases at J, with 14 bases between the two ends. The CDR3 is made up of 14 amino acids. Germline CDR1 and CDR2: LNHDA and SQIVND (reference sequence). In DNA, the CDR3 is TGTGCCAGTAGTATCTGGGGGAGTCTTGACGAGCAGTACTTC. Protein sequence: CASSIWGSLDEQYF.

This clone was observed a handful of times. The chain combines TRBV7-3 with TRBJ2-2; D is undetermined. The CDR3 runs to 13 residues. The germline V and J ends were trimmed by 4 bases and 2 bases, with 5 bases remaining between them. Germline V gene sequence: CDR1 SGHTA, CDR2 FQGTGA. The CDR3 region is CASSWVNTGELFF. The CDR3, as DNA: TGTGCCAGCAGCTGGGTTAACACCGGGGAGCTGTTTTTT. The full variable domain, with the rest looked up from reference TRBV7-3 and TRBJ2-2, is GAGVSQTPSNKVTEKGKYVELRCDPISGHTALYWYRQSLGQGPEFLIYFQGTGAADDSGLPNDRFFAVRPEGSVSTLKIQRTERGDSAVYLCASSWVNTGELFFGEGSRLTVL.

This chain joins TRBV3-1 (or the pseudogene TRBV3-2) and TRBJ2-5; D unresolved. V was pared by 3 bases and J by 7 bases, with 6 bases between. The CDR3 spans 11 residues. Per the germline V gene, CDR1 is LGHDT and CDR2 is YNNKEL (reference sequence). The CDR3 sequence: CASSHVGTQYF. The CDR3 nucleotides read TGTGCCAGCAGCCACGTCGGGACCCAGTACTTC.

The gene calls are TRBV9 and TRBJ2-2, with D possibly TRBD2 on 7 matching bases. The germline V and J ends were trimmed by 0 bases and 3 bases, with 15 bases remaining between them. This CDR3 has 17 residues. Per the germline V gene, CDR1 is SGDLS and CDR2 is YYNGEE. The CDR3 loop reads CASSVEGGASDTGELFF. CDR3 coding DNA: TGTGCCAGCAGCGTAGAAGGGGGGGCCTCCGACACCGGGGAGCTGTTTTTT.

This clone was recorded only once. This chain links TRBV2 with TRBJ1-5; 7 bases map to TRBD1. The V gene's germline CDR1 is SNHLY and CDR2 FYNNEI. V shed 2 bases and J 6 bases; nucleotides not matched to a gene: 7. This CDR3 is built from 15 residues. This CDR3 is CASSETSGGIQPQHF. DNA of the CDR3: TGTGCCAGCAGTGAAACGTCAGGGGGTATTCAGCCCCAGCATTTT. Using reference TRBV2 and TRBJ1-5 for the parts outside the CDR3, the full variable domain is EPEVTQTPSHQVTQMGQEVILRCVPISNHLYFYWYRQILGQKVEFLVSFYNNEISEKSEIFDDQFSVERPDGSNFTLKIRSTKLEDSAMYFCASSETSGGIQPQHFGDGTRLSIL.